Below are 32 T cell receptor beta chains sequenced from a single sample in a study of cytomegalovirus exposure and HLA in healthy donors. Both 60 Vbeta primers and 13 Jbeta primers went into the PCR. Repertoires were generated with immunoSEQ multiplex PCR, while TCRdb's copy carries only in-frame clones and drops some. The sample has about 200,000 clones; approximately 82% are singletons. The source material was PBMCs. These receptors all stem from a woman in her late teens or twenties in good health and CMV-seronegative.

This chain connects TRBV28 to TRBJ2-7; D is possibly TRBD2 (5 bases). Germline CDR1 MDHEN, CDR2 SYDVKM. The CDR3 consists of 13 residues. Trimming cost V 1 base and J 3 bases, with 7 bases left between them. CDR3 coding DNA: TGTGCCAGCAGTTTATCCGGGATCTACGAGCAGTACTTC. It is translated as CASSLSGIYEQYF. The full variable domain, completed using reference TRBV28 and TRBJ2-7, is DVKVTQSSRYLVKRTGEKVFLECVQDMDHENMFWYRQDPGLGLRLIYFSYDVKMKEKGDIPEGYSVSREKKERFSLILESASTNQTSMYLCASSLSGIYEQYFGPGTRLTVT.

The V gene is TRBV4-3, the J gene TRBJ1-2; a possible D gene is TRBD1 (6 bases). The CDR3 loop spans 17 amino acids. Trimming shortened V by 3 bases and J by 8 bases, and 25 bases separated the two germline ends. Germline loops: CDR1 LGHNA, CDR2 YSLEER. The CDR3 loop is CASSHLTGLSALWGYTF. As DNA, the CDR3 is TGCGCCAGCAGCCACCTTACAGGGTTGTCCGCCTTATGGGGCTACACCTTC.

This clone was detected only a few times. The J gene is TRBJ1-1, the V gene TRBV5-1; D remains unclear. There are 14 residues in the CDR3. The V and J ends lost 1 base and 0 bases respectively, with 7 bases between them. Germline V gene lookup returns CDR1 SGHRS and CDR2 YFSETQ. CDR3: CASSLTVMNTEAFF. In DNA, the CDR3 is TGCGCCAGCAGCTTGACAGTAATGAACACTGAAGCTTTCTTT.

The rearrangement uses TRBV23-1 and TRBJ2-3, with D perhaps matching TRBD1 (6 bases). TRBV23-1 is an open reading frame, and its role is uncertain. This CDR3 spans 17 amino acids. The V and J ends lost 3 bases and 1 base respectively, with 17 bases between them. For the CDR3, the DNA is TGCGCCAGCAGTCAGCTCAATAGGACAGTTGGCACAGATACGCAGTATTTT. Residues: CASSQLNRTVGTDTQYF.

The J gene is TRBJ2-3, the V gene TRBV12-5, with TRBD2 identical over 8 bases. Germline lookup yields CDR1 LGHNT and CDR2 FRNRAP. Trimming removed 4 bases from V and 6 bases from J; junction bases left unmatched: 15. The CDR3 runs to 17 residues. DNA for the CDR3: TGTGCTAGTGGTTCGCCCGCCGGACTAGCCGAGTGGGATACGCAGTATTTT. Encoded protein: CASGSPAGLAEWDTQYF.

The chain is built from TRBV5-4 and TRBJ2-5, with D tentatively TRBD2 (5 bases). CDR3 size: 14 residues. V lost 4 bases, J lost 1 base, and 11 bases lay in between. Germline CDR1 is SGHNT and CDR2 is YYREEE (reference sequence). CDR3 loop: CASSGRTVQETQYF. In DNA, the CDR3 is TGTGCCAGCAGCGGCCGGACTGTCCAAGAGACCCAGTACTTC. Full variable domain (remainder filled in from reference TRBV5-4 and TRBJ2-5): ETGVTQSPTHLIKTRGQQVTLRCSSQSGHNTVSWYQQALGQGPQFIFQYYREEENGRGNFPPRFSGLQFPNYSSELNVNALELDDSALYLCASSGRTVQETQYFGPGTRLLVL.

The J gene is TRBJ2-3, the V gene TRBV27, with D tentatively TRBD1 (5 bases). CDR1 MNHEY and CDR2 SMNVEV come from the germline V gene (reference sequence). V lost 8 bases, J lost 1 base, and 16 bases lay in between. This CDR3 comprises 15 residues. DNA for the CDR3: TGTGCCAGCGGCTACCAGGGTCGGGGCACAGATACGCAGTATTTT. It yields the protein CASGYQGRGTDTQYF.

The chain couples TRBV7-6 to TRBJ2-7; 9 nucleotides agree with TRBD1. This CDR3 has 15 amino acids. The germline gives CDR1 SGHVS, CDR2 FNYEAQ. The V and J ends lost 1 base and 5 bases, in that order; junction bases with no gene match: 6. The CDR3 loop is CASSLVGTGYDEQYF. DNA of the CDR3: TGTGCCAGCAGCTTAGTCGGGACAGGGTACGACGAGCAGTACTTC.

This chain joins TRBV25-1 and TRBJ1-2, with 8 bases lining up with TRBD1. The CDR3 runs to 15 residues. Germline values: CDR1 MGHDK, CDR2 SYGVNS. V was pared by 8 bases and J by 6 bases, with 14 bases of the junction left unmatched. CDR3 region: CASSEDRGQGDGYTF. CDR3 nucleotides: TGTGCCAGCTCCGAAGACAGGGGACAAGGGGATGGCTACACCTTC.

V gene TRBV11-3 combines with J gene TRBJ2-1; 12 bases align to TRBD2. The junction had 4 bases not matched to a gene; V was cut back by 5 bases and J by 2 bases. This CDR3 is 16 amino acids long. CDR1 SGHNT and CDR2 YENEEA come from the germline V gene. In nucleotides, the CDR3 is TGTGCCAGCAGCGTATCTAGCGGGAGGGCCTACAATGAGCAGTTCTTC. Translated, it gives CASSVSSGRAYNEQFF.

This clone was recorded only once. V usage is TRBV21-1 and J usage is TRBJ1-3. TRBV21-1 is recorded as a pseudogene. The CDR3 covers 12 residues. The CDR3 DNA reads TGTGCCAGCCCCAGAGGGAGGAACACCATATATTTT. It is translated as CASPRGRNTIYF.

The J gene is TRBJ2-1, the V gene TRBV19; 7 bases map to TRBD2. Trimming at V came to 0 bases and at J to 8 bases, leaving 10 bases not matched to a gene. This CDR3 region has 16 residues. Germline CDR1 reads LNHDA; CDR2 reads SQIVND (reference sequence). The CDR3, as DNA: TGTGCCAGTAGTATAGACCAACGGGGAGGGAGGGATGAGCAGTTCTTC. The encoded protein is CASSIDQRGGRDEQFF.

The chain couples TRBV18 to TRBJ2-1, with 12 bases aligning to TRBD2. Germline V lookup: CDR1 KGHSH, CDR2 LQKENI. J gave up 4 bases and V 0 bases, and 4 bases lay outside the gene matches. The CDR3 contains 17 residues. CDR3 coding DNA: TGTGCCAGCTCACCACCGGCTAGCGGGAGGGTATACAATGAGCAGTTCTTC. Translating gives CASSPPASGRVYNEQFF.

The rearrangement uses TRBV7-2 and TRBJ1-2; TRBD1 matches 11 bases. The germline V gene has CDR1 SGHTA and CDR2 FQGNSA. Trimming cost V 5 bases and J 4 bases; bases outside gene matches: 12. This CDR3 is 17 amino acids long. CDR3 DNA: TGTGCCAGCAGCCCCGGGGGACAGGGGGGCTTAGGCTATGGCTACACCTTC. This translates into CASSPGGQGGLGYGYTF.

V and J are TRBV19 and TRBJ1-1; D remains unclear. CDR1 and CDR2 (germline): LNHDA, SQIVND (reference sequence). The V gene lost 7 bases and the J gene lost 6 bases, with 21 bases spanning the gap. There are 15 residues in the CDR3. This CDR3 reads CASTTLWRGRAEAFF. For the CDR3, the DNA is TGTGCCAGTACCACGCTCTGGCGGGGTCGGGCTGAAGCTTTCTTT.

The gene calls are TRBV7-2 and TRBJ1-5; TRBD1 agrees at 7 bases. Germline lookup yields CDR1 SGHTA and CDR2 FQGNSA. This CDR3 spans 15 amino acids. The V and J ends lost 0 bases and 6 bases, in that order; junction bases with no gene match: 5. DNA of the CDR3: TGTGCCAGCAGCTTAGCAGGGGGCGGAAGTCAGCCCCAGCATTTT. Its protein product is CASSLAGGGSQPQHF.

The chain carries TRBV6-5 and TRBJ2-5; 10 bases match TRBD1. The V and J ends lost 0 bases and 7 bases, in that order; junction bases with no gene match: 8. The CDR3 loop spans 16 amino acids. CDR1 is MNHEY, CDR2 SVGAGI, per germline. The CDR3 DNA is TGTGCCAGCAGTTACTCGACCGGGACAGGGGAGGGGACCCAGTACTTC. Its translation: CASSYSTGTGEGTQYF.

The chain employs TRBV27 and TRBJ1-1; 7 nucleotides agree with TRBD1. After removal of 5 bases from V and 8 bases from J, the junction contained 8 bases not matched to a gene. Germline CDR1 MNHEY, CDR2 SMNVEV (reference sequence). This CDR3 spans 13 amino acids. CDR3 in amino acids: CASSPYDRAEAFF. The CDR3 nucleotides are TGTGCCAGCAGTCCATACGACAGGGCGGAAGCTTTCTTT.

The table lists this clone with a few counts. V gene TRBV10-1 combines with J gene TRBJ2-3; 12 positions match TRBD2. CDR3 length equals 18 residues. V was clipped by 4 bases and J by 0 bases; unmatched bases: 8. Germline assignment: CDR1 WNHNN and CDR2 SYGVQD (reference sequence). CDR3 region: CASSAIPSGRDSTDTQYF. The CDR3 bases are TGCGCCAGCAGTGCGATACCTAGCGGGAGGGATAGCACAGATACGCAGTATTTT.

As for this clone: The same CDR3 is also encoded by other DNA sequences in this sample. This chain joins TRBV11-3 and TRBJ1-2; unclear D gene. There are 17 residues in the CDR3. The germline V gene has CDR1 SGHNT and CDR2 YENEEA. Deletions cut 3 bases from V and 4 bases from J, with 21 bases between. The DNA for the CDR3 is TGTGCCAGCAGCTTTGGTCCTGAGGGCAGCCACCTCTATGGCTACACCTTC. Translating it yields CASSFGPEGSHLYGYTF.

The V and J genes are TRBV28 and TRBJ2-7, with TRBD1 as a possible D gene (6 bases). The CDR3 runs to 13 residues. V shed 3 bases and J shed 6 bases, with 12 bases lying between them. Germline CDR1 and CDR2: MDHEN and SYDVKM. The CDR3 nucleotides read TGTGCCAGCAGTTTGCCTACAGGGCTCGAGCAGTACTTC. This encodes CASSLPTGLEQYF.

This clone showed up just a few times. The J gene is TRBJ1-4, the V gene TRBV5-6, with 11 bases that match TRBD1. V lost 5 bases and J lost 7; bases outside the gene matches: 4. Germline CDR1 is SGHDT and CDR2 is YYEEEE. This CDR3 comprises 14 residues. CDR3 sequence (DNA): TGTGCCAGCAGGACCGGGACAGGGGGTGAAAAACTGTTTTTT. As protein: CASRTGTGGEKLFF.

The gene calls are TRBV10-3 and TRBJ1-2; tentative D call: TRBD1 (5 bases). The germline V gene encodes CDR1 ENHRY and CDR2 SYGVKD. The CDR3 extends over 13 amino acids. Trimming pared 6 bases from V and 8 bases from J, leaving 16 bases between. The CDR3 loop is CAIRGTPWRGYTF. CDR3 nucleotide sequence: TGTGCCATCAGGGGGACTCCCTGGCGGGGCTACACCTTC.

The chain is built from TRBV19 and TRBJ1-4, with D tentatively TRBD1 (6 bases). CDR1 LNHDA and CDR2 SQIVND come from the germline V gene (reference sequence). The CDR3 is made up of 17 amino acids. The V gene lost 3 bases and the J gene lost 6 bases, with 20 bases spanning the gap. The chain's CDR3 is CASSIIHGQHYDEKLFF. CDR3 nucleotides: TGTGCCAGTAGTATTATCCACGGACAGCACTACGATGAAAAACTGTTTTTT. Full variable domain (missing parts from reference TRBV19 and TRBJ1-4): DGGITQSPKYLFRKEGQNVTLSCEQNLNHDAMYWYRQDPGQGLRLIYYSQIVNDFQKGDIAEGYSVSREKKESFPLTVTSAQKNPTAFYLCASSIIHGQHYDEKLFFGSGTQLSVL.

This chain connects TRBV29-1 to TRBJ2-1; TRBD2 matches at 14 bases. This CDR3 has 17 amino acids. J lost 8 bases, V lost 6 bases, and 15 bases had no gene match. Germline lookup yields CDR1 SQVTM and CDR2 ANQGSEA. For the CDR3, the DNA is TGCAGCGTCGAGGGACTAGCGGGAGCCCGAGGTGTGGATGAGCAGTTCTTC. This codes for CSVEGLAGARGVDEQFF.

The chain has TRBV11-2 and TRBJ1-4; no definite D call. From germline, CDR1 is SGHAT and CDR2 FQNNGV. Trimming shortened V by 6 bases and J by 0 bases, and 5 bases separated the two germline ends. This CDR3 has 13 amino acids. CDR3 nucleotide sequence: TGTGCCAGCAGGCGATCAACTAATGAAAAACTGTTTTTT. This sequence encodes CASRRSTNEKLFF.

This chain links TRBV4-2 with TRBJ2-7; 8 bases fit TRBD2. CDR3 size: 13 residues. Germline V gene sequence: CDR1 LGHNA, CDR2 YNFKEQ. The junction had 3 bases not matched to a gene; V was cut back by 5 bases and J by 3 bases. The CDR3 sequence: CASSSTSGYEQYF. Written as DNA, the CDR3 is TGTGCCAGCAGCTCTACTAGCGGCTACGAGCAGTACTTC.

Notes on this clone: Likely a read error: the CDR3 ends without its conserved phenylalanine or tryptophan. The CDR3 DNA is TGCGCCAGCAGTAGGAGCGATGACTTCCACGAGCAGTACCTC. This sequence encodes CASSRSDDFHEQYL. The chain uses TRBV5-1 and TRBJ2-7; D call uncertain. The V gene lost 5 bases and the J gene lost 5 bases, with 17 bases spanning the gap. In germline, CDR1 is SGHRS, CDR2 YFSETQ. The length of the CDR3 is 14 residues.

The CDR3 DNA follows: TGCGCCAGCAGCCGGTATCCGAGGGCCCACGAGCAGTACGTC. Translating gives CASSRYPRAHEQYV. The chain recombines TRBV5-1 with TRBJ2-7; TRBD2 might be the D (5 bases). The V gene lost 4 bases and the J gene lost 5 bases, with 16 bases spanning the gap. This CDR3 is built from 14 residues. The germline CDR1 and CDR2 sequences are SGHRS and YFSETQ.

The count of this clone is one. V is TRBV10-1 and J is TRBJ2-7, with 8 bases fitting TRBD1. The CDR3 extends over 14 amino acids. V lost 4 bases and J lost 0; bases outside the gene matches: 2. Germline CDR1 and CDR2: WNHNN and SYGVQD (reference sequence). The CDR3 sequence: CASSGQGSSYEQYF. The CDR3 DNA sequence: TGCGCCAGCAGTGGACAGGGGAGCTCCTACGAGCAGTACTTC.

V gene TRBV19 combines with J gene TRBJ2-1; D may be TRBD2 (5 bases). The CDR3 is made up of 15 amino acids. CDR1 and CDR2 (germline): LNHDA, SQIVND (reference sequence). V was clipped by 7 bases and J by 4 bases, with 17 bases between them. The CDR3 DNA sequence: TGTGCCAGTACCTCTGGCCGGACTTTATACAATGAGCAGTTCTTC. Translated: CASTSGRTLYNEQFF.

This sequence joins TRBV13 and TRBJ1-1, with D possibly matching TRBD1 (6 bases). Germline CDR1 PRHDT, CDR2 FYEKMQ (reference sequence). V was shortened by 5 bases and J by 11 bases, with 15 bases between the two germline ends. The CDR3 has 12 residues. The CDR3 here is CASSQNHRVAFF. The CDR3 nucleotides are TGTGCCAGCAGCCAGAATCACAGGGTGGCTTTCTTT.